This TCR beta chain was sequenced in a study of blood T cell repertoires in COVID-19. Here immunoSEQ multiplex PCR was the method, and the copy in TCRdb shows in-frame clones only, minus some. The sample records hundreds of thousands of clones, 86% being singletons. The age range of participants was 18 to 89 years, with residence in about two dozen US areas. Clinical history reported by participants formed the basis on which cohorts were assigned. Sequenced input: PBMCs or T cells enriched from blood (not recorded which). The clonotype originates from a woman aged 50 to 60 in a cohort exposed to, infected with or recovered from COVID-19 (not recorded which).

The CDR3 sequence: CASSLRHEQYF. CDR3 sequence (DNA): TGTGCCAGCAGCCTGAGGCACGAGCAGTACTTC. This rearrangement joins TRBV3-1 (or the pseudogene TRBV3-2) to TRBJ2-7; D gene ambiguous. Looked up from germline, CDR1 is LGHDT and CDR2 is YNNKEL (reference sequence). Trimming cost V 4 bases and J 5 bases, with 6 bases left between them. This CDR3 comprises 11 residues.